This T cell receptor beta chain was sequenced for a study of shared clonotypes between healthy human individuals. Trimming stripped 2 bases from V and 0 bases from J, with 15 bases between. Germline V CDR1 and CDR2: SGHDT, YYEEEE. The CDR3 loop spans 18 amino acids. Sequencing was performed with immunoSEQ multiplex PCR; in TCRdb, only in-frame clones are kept and a portion is missing. The sample lists 2 million to 3 million clones, 93% occurring once. This clonotype originated in a man aged 18 to 30 in good health. Some clones in this sample may be carry-over from other donors' samples. The V and J genes are TRBV5-6 and TRBJ2-6, with D possibly TRBD1 on 6 matching bases. Sample: naive CD4+ T cells from PBMCs. Subset reported: CD45RA+ positively selected. The CDR3 protein is CASSFVSGALSGANVLTF. DNA for the CDR3: TGTGCCAGCAGCTTCGTTTCAGGGGCCCTCTCTGGGGCCAACGTCCTGACTTTC. Complete variable domain (other parts from reference TRBV5-6 and TRBJ2-6): DAGVTQSPTHLIKTRGQQVTLRCSPKSGHDTVSWYQQALGQGPQFIFQYYEEEERQRGNFPDRFSGHQFPNYSSELNVNALLLGDSALYLCASSFVSGALSGANVLTFGAGSRLTVL.